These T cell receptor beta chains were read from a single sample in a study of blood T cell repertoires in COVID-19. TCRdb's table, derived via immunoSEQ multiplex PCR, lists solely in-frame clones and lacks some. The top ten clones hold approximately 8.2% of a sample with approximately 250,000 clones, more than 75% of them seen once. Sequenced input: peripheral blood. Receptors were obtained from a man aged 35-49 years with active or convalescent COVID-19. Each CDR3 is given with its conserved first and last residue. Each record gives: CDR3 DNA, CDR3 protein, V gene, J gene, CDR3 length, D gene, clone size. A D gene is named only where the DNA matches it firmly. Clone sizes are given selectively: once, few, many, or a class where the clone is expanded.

CDR3 DNA: TGCGCCAGCAGTGCAAGCAGCGCGGAGACCCAGTACTTC
CDR3 protein: CASSASSAETQYF
V gene: TRBV10-2
J gene: TRBJ2-5
CDR3 length: 13
D gene: .
clone size: .

CDR3 DNA: TGTGCCAGCAGCCTCCGACGGGTCGGGGCTAGCGGGAGGAATGAGCAGTTCTTC
CDR3 protein: CASSLRRVGASGRNEQFF
V gene: TRBV14
J gene: TRBJ2-1
CDR3 length: 18
D gene: TRBD2
clone size: .

CDR3 DNA: TGTGCCACAAAGACAGGAAGCACAGATACGCAGTATTTT
CDR3 protein: CATKTGSTDTQYF
V gene: TRBV6-5
J gene: TRBJ2-3
CDR3 length: 13
D gene: .
clone size: few

CDR3 DNA: TGTGCCAGCAGTGGGGACAGGGTGTATGAAAAACTGTTTTTT
CDR3 protein: CASSGDRVYEKLFF
V gene: TRBV25-1
J gene: TRBJ1-4
CDR3 length: 14
D gene: TRBD1
clone size: few

CDR3 DNA: TGTGCCAGCAGCGTAGTTGGACAGGGGGGTTCACCCCTCCACTTT
CDR3 protein: CASSVVGQGGSPLHF
V gene: TRBV9
J gene: TRBJ1-6
CDR3 length: 15
D gene: TRBD1
clone size: .

CDR3 DNA: TGTGCCAGCAGCTTAGAGTCTAGCGGGGCTCTTGAGTGGATTTTC
CDR3 protein: CASSLESSGALEWIF
V gene: TRBV7-6
J gene: TRBJ2-7
CDR3 length: 15
D gene: TRBD2
clone size: once

CDR3 DNA: TGTGCCAGCAGACCCCCCTGGACAGGGTTGTCACCCCTCCACTTT
CDR3 protein: CASRPPWTGLSPLHF
V gene: TRBV28
J gene: TRBJ1-6
CDR3 length: 15
D gene: TRBD1
clone size: .

CDR3 DNA: TGTGCCAGTAGTGACTTAAGGACAGGGGGGAACTATGGCTACACCTTC
CDR3 protein: CASSDLRTGGNYGYTF
V gene: TRBV19
J gene: TRBJ1-2
CDR3 length: 16
D gene: TRBD1
clone size: few

CDR3 DNA: TGTGCCAGCAGCCCCCCATCGGGACAGGGCACAGATACGCAGTATTTT
CDR3 protein: CASSPPSGQGTDTQYF
V gene: TRBV9
J gene: TRBJ2-3
CDR3 length: 16
D gene: TRBD1
clone size: once

CDR3 DNA: TGTGCCAGCAGCCCTCTGGGGTTAAGCGGGAGGGGGGGGAATGAGCAGTTCTTC
CDR3 protein: CASSPLGLSGRGGNEQFF
V gene: TRBV4-2
J gene: TRBJ2-1
CDR3 length: 18
D gene: TRBD2
clone size: .

CDR3 DNA: TGCGCCAGCAGCCAGCGGCCGGCGAACACTGAAGCTTTCTTT
CDR3 protein: CASSQRPANTEAFF
V gene: TRBV4-1
J gene: TRBJ1-1
CDR3 length: 14
D gene: .
clone size: .

CDR3 DNA: TGCGCCAGCAGCTCGACAGGGGAAAGGACTGAAGCTTTCTTT
CDR3 protein: CASSSTGERTEAFF
V gene: TRBV5-1
J gene: TRBJ1-1
CDR3 length: 14
D gene: TRBD1
clone size: .

CDR3 DNA: TGTGCCAGCAGACGTGGAGTTAACAATGAGCAGTTCTTC
CDR3 protein: CASRRGVNNEQFF
V gene: TRBV6-5
J gene: TRBJ2-1
CDR3 length: 13
D gene: .
clone size: .

CDR3 DNA: TGTGCCACCAGTGACTCCCGGGGCAGGGGGCCGAACACTGAAGCTTTCTTT
CDR3 protein: CATSDSRGRGPNTEAFF
V gene: TRBV24-1
J gene: TRBJ1-1
CDR3 length: 17
D gene: TRBD1
clone size: once

CDR3 DNA: TGTGCCAGCATCCGACGGGGGGCGAACACCGGGGAGCTGTTTTTT
CDR3 protein: CASIRRGANTGELFF
V gene: TRBV6-5
J gene: TRBJ2-2
CDR3 length: 15
D gene: TRBD2
clone size: once

CDR3 DNA: TGTGCCAGCAGCCAGGGACTCCGCCAAGGTGGAGCTTTCTTT
CDR3 protein: CASSQGLRQGGAFF
V gene: TRBV3-1/TRBV3-2
J gene: TRBJ1-1
CDR3 length: 14
D gene: .
clone size: .

CDR3 DNA: TGTGCCAGTAGTCCCGGACTAGCGGCCGCGAACACCGGGGAGCTGTTTTTT
CDR3 protein: CASSPGLAAANTGELFF
V gene: TRBV19
J gene: TRBJ2-2
CDR3 length: 17
D gene: TRBD2
clone size: .

CDR3 DNA: TGTGCCAGTACCTCCACAGGGGGGGGTGGTCAGCCCCAGCATTTT
CDR3 protein: CASTSTGGGGQPQHF
V gene: TRBV19
J gene: TRBJ1-5
CDR3 length: 15
D gene: TRBD1
clone size: once

CDR3 DNA: TGTGCCAGTAGCTGGAGGACAGGGGGCAGGTTGACTGAAGCTTTCTTT
CDR3 protein: CASSWRTGGRLTEAFF
V gene: TRBV19
J gene: TRBJ1-1
CDR3 length: 16
D gene: TRBD1
clone size: .

CDR3 DNA: TGTGCCAGCCACCCCAGCGGGGAGGAAAAACTGTTTTTT
CDR3 protein: CASHPSGEEKLFF
V gene: TRBV12-3/TRBV12-4
J gene: TRBJ1-4
CDR3 length: 13
D gene: .
clone size: .

CDR3 DNA: TGTGCCATCAGCGGTACTCAAGAGACCCAGTACTTC
CDR3 protein: CAISGTQETQYF
V gene: TRBV10-3
J gene: TRBJ2-5
CDR3 length: 12
D gene: .
clone size: .

CDR3 DNA: TGTGCCAGCAGCCAAGATGAGGGGGCCCTGAACACCGGGGAGCTGTTTTTT
CDR3 protein: CASSQDEGALNTGELFF
V gene: TRBV3-1/TRBV3-2
J gene: TRBJ2-2
CDR3 length: 17
D gene: TRBD1
clone size: .

CDR3 DNA: TGCGCCAGCAGTGTAGGGGTGAACACTGAAGCTTTCTTT
CDR3 protein: CASSVGVNTEAFF
V gene: TRBV10-2
J gene: TRBJ1-1
CDR3 length: 13
D gene: .
clone size: .

CDR3 DNA: TGTGCCAGCTCACCTAAGCTAGGCGATGGAGATACGCAGTATTTT
CDR3 protein: CASSPKLGDGDTQYF
V gene: TRBV18
J gene: TRBJ2-3
CDR3 length: 15
D gene: .
clone size: .

CDR3 DNA: TGCGCCAGCAGCTTCGGACAGGGGGCGAATTCACCCCTCCACTTT
CDR3 protein: CASSFGQGANSPLHF
V gene: TRBV5-1
J gene: TRBJ1-6
CDR3 length: 15
D gene: TRBD1
clone size: .

CDR3 DNA: TGTGCCAGCAGCCCAGTAAGGACTTCCGGCTACACCTTC
CDR3 protein: CASSPVRTSGYTF
V gene: TRBV11-3
J gene: TRBJ1-2
CDR3 length: 13
D gene: .
clone size: .

CDR3 DNA: TGTGCTAGTGTCAAACAGGGGGCGCTGACAGATACGCAGTATTTT
CDR3 protein: CASVKQGALTDTQYF
V gene: TRBV12-5
J gene: TRBJ2-3
CDR3 length: 15
D gene: TRBD1
clone size: .

CDR3 DNA: TGTGCCAGCTCAGGGGCGAACACTGAAGCTTTCTTT
CDR3 protein: CASSGANTEAFF
V gene: TRBV18
J gene: TRBJ1-1
CDR3 length: 12
D gene: .
clone size: .

CDR3 DNA: TGTGCCACCAGTGATTTAGCGCGACCAGACGGTGAGCAGTTCTTC
CDR3 protein: CATSDLARPDGEQFF
V gene: TRBV24-1
J gene: TRBJ2-1
CDR3 length: 15
D gene: .
clone size: .

CDR3 DNA: TGCGCCAGCAGCGTTGAACAGGGAACGAACACTGAAGCTTTCTTT
CDR3 protein: CASSVEQGTNTEAFF
V gene: TRBV5-1
J gene: TRBJ1-1
CDR3 length: 15
D gene: .
clone size: .

CDR3 DNA: TGTGCCTGGAGGCCCGGGACAGCCTCTGGAAACACCATATATTTT
CDR3 protein: CAWRPGTASGNTIYF
V gene: TRBV30
J gene: TRBJ1-3
CDR3 length: 15
D gene: TRBD1
clone size: .

CDR3 DNA: TGTGCCAGCAGGCAGTACACCGGGGAGCTGTTTTTT
CDR3 protein: CASRQYTGELFF
V gene: TRBV2
J gene: TRBJ2-2
CDR3 length: 12
D gene: .
clone size: once

CDR3 DNA: TGTGCCAGCTCACCACTTCCGCAGGGGACCTACGAGCAGTACTTC
CDR3 protein: CASSPLPQGTYEQYF
V gene: TRBV18
J gene: TRBJ2-7
CDR3 length: 15
D gene: .
clone size: once

CDR3 DNA: TGCAGCGTGGAGCGGACGGGCACAGATACGCAGTATTTT
CDR3 protein: CSVERTGTDTQYF
V gene: TRBV29-1
J gene: TRBJ2-3
CDR3 length: 13
D gene: .
clone size: .

CDR3 DNA: TGTGCCAGCAGCCCCCTAGAGAACAATGAGCAGTTCTTC
CDR3 protein: CASSPLENNEQFF
V gene: TRBV14
J gene: TRBJ2-1
CDR3 length: 13
D gene: .
clone size: .

CDR3 DNA: TGTGCCAGCAGCTTAGTTTGGGGGGGTCGCTCTGGGGCCAACGTCCTGACTTTC
CDR3 protein: CASSLVWGGRSGANVLTF
V gene: TRBV7-6
J gene: TRBJ2-6
CDR3 length: 18
D gene: TRBD2
clone size: .

CDR3 DNA: TGTGTCAGAAGCAAGCCAAACCCCCGGGACAGGGGCAGTGAGCAGTACTTC
CDR3 protein: CVRSKPNPRDRGSEQYF
V gene: TRBV7-5
J gene: TRBJ2-7
CDR3 length: 17
D gene: .
clone size: .

CDR3 DNA: TGTGCCAGCAGCGTACAGGGGGCGAGCGAAAAACTGTTTTTT
CDR3 protein: CASSVQGASEKLFF
V gene: TRBV9
J gene: TRBJ1-4
CDR3 length: 14
D gene: TRBD1
clone size: once

CDR3 DNA: TGTGCCAGCAGCTTAGACGTCGCAGGGTTGGACAATGAGCAGTTCTTC
CDR3 protein: CASSLDVAGLDNEQFF
V gene: TRBV11-2
J gene: TRBJ2-1
CDR3 length: 16
D gene: .
clone size: once

CDR3 DNA: TGTGCCAGCAGCTCGCCCGGGACAGGGGCCTACGAGCAGTACTTC
CDR3 protein: CASSSPGTGAYEQYF
V gene: TRBV5-4
J gene: TRBJ2-7
CDR3 length: 15
D gene: TRBD1
clone size: .

CDR3 DNA: TGTGCCAGCAGAAGCCCGGGACAGGGGGCCTACGAGCAGTACTTC
CDR3 protein: CASRSPGQGAYEQYF
V gene: TRBV6-5
J gene: TRBJ2-7
CDR3 length: 15
D gene: TRBD1
clone size: .

CDR3 DNA: TGTGCCAGCAGCGAACCAAAGGGGCAGTATGGGTATGGCTACACCTTC
CDR3 protein: CASSEPKGQYGYGYTF
V gene: TRBV11-2
J gene: TRBJ1-2
CDR3 length: 16
D gene: .
clone size: once

CDR3 DNA: TGTGCCAGCAGCGTAGCTAGGGATTTGCCGGGGGAGCAGTACTTC
CDR3 protein: CASSVARDLPGEQYF
V gene: TRBV9
J gene: TRBJ2-7
CDR3 length: 15
D gene: .
clone size: .

CDR3 DNA: TGTGCCAGCAGTCAGTTGGGAGTCCAACGGGGCGAGCAGTACTTC
CDR3 protein: CASSQLGVQRGEQYF
V gene: TRBV6-5
J gene: TRBJ2-7
CDR3 length: 15
D gene: .
clone size: .

CDR3 DNA: TGTGCCAGCAGCCAAGCGAGAGGGTCGGAGCAGTACTTC
CDR3 protein: CASSQARGSEQYF
V gene: TRBV14
J gene: TRBJ2-7
CDR3 length: 13
D gene: .
clone size: .

CDR3 DNA: TGTGCCAGCAGCGTCCTTAACACCGGGGAGCTGTTTTTT
CDR3 protein: CASSVLNTGELFF
V gene: TRBV11-3
J gene: TRBJ2-2
CDR3 length: 13
D gene: .
clone size: .

CDR3 DNA: TGTGCCAGCAGTTTGGTCCGGGACAGGGTAGGCGAAAAACTGTTTTTT
CDR3 protein: CASSLVRDRVGEKLFF
V gene: TRBV27
J gene: TRBJ1-4
CDR3 length: 16
D gene: TRBD1
clone size: .

CDR3 DNA: TGCGCCAGCAGTCGACGGACAGAGAACACTGAAGCTTTCTTT
CDR3 protein: CASSRRTENTEAFF
V gene: TRBV4-1
J gene: TRBJ1-1
CDR3 length: 14
D gene: .
clone size: .

CDR3 DNA: TGTGCCACCAGTAACCGGGAAACCTGGCGGGATACGCAGTATTTT
CDR3 protein: CATSNRETWRDTQYF
V gene: TRBV24-1
J gene: TRBJ2-3
CDR3 length: 15
D gene: .
clone size: .

CDR3 DNA: TGTGCCAAATTATTACAGGGGATGAACACTGAAGCTTTCTTT
CDR3 protein: CAKLLQGMNTEAFF
V gene: TRBV27
J gene: TRBJ1-1
CDR3 length: 14
D gene: TRBD1
clone size: .

CDR3 DNA: TGTGCCAGCTCACCAACCGGGACAGGGGCGGGGGAGCAGTACTTC
CDR3 protein: CASSPTGTGAGEQYF
V gene: TRBV18
J gene: TRBJ2-7
CDR3 length: 15
D gene: TRBD1
clone size: .

CDR3 DNA: TGTGCCAGCAGCCACCCCCTGCGGGACGCGAACACCGGGGAGCTGTTTTTT
CDR3 protein: CASSHPLRDANTGELFF
V gene: TRBV9
J gene: TRBJ2-2
CDR3 length: 17
D gene: .
clone size: .

CDR3 DNA: TGCAGCGTTTCGGGAGGCAATCAGCCCCAGCATTTT
CDR3 protein: CSVSGGNQPQHF
V gene: TRBV29-1
J gene: TRBJ1-5
CDR3 length: 12
D gene: .
clone size: few

CDR3 DNA: TGTGCCAGCAGTGAAAGAGGGCGAGGGGGAGGGACATACACTGAAGCTTTCTTT
CDR3 protein: CASSERGRGGGTYTEAFF
V gene: TRBV6-1
J gene: TRBJ1-1
CDR3 length: 18
D gene: .
clone size: few

CDR3 DNA: TGTGCCAGCAGCTTAAGGGACAGGGGGAATTCACCCCTCCACTTT
CDR3 protein: CASSLRDRGNSPLHF
V gene: TRBV5-6
J gene: TRBJ1-6
CDR3 length: 15
D gene: TRBD1
clone size: .